The present entry profiles one TCR beta chain with its context. Germline CDR1 and CDR2: SGHRS and YFSETQ. The junction had 4 bases not matched to a gene; V was cut back by 4 bases and J by 4 bases. The CDR3 is 13 residues long. Generated by immunoSEQ multiplex PCR, the TCRdb table keeps only in-frame clones and is missing some. The data show around 100,000 clones, about 95% seen once. The sample is drawn from a study of technical replicates of blood from several donors. This chain connects TRBV5-1 to TRBJ1-1, with 7 positions matching TRBD1. The sample comprised T cells isolated from PBMCs. This clonotype was obtained from a human donor in good health. The CDR3 region is CASSRQGSTEAFF. Written as DNA, the CDR3 is TGCGCCAGCAGCAGACAGGGCAGCACTGAAGCTTTCTTT.